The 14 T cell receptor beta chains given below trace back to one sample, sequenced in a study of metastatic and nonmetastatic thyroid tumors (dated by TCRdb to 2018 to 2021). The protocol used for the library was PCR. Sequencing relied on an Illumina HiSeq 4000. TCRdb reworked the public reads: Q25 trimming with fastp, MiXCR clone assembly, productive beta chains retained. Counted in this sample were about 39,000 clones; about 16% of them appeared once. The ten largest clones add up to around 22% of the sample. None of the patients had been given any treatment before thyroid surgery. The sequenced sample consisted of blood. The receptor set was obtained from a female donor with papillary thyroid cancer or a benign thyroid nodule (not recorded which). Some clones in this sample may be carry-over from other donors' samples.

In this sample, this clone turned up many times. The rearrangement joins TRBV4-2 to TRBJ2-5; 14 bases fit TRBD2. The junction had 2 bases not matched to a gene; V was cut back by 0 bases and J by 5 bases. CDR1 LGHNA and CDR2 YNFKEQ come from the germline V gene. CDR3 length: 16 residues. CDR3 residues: CASSQDGTSGSETQYF. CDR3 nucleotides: TGTGCCAGCAGCCAAGATGGGACTAGCGGGAGTGAGACCCAGTACTTC.

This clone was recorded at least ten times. The chain's CDR3 is CASSLGGTQYEQYF. In nucleotides, the CDR3 is TGTGCCAGCAGCTTAGGGGGTACACAGTACGAGCAGTACTTC. The J gene is TRBJ2-7, the V gene TRBV7-9, with D uncertain. This CDR3 region has 14 residues. The V and J ends lost 1 base and 4 bases respectively, with 11 bases between them. CDR1 and CDR2 from the germline V gene are SEHNR and FQNEAQ (reference sequence).

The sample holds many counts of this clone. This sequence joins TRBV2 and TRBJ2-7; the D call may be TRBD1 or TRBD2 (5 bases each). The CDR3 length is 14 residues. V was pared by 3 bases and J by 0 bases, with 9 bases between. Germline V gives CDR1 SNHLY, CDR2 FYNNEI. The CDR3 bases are TGTGCCAGCAGTGAGGCAGGGAGCTCCTACGAGCAGTACTTC. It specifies CASSEAGSSYEQYF. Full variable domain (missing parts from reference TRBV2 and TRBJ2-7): EPEVTQTPSHQVTQMGQEVILRCVPISNHLYFYWYRQILGQKVEFLVSFYNNEISEKSEIFDDQFSVERPDGSNFTLKIRSTKLEDSAMYFCASSEAGSSYEQYFGPGTRLTVT.

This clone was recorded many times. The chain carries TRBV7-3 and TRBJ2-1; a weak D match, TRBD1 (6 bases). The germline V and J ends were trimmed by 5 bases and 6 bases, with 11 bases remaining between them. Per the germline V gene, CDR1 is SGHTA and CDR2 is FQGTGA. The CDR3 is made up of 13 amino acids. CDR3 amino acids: CASSQQGFNEQFF. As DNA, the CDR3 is TGTGCCAGCAGCCAACAGGGATTCAATGAGCAGTTCTTC.

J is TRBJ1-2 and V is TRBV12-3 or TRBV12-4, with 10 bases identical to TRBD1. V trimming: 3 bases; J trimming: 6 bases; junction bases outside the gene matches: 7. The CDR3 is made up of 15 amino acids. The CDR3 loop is CASSLRRDRGHGYTF. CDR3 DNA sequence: TGTGCCAGCAGTTTGAGGCGGGACAGGGGACATGGCTACACCTTC.

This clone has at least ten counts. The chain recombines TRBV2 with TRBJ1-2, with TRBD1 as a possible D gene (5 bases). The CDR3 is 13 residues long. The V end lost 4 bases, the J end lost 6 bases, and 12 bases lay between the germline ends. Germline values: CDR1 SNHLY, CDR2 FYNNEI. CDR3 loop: CASSGDGKDGYTF. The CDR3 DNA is TGTGCCAGCAGTGGGGACGGAAAGGATGGCTACACCTTC.

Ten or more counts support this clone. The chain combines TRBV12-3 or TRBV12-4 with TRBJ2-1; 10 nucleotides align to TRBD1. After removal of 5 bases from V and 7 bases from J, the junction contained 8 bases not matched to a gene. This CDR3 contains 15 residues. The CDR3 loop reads CASSRRDRGSNEQFF. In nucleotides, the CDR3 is TGTGCCAGCAGTCGCCGGGACAGGGGATCAAATGAGCAGTTCTTC.

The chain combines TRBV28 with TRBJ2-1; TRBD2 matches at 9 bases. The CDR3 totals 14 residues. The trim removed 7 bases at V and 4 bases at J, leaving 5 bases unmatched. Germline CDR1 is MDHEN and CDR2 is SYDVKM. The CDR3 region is CASILTSGYNEQFF. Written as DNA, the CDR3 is TGTGCCAGCATCCTGACTAGCGGATACAATGAGCAGTTCTTC.

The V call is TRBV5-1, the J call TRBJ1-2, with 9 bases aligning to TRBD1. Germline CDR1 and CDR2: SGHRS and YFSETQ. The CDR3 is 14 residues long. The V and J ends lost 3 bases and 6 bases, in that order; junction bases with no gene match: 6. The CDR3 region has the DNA TGCGCCAGCAGCTCATACGGGGACAGGGATGGCTACACCTTC. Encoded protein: CASSSYGDRDGYTF.

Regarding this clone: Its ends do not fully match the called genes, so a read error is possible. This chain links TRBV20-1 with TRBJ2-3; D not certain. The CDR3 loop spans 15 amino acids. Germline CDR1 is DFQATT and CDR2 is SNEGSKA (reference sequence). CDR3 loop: CSAREAYRNTYTQYF. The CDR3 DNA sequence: TGCAGTGCTAGAGAAGCTTATCGGAACACATATACGCAGTATTTT.

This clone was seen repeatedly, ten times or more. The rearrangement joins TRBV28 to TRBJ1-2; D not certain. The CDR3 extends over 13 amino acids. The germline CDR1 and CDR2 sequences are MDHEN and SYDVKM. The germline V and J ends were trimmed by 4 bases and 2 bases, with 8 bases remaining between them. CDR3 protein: CASSSEQNYGYTF. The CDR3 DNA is TGTGCCAGCAGTTCCGAACAGAACTATGGCTACACCTTC.

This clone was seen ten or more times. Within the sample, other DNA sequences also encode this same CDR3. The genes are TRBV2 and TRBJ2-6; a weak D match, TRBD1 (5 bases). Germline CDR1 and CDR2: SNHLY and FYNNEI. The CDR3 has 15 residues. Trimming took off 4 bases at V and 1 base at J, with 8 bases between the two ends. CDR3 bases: TGTGCCAGCAGTGCTGACAGTTCTGGGGCCAACGTCCTGACTTTC. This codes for CASSADSSGANVLTF. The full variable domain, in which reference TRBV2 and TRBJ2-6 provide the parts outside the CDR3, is EPEVTQTPSHQVTQMGQEVILRCVPISNHLYFYWYRQILGQKVEFLVSFYNNEISEKSEIFDDQFSVERPDGSNFTLKIRSTKLEDSAMYFCASSADSSGANVLTFGAGSRLTVL.

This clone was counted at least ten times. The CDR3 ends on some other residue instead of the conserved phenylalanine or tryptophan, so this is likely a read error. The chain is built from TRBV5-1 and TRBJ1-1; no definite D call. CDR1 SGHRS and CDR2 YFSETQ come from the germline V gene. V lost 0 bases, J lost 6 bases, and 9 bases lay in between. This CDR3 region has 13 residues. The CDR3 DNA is TGCGCCAGCAGCTTGGCCGGGTATTCTGAAGCTTTCTCT. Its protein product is CASSLAGYSEAFS.

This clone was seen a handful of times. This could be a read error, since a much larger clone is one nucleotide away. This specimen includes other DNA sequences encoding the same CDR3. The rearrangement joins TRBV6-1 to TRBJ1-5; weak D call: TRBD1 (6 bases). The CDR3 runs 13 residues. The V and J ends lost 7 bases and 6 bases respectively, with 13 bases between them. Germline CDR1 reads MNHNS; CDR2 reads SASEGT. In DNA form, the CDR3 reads TGTGCCAGCACAGGACAGAGCCCTCAGCCCCAGCATTTT. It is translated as CASTGQSPQPQHF.